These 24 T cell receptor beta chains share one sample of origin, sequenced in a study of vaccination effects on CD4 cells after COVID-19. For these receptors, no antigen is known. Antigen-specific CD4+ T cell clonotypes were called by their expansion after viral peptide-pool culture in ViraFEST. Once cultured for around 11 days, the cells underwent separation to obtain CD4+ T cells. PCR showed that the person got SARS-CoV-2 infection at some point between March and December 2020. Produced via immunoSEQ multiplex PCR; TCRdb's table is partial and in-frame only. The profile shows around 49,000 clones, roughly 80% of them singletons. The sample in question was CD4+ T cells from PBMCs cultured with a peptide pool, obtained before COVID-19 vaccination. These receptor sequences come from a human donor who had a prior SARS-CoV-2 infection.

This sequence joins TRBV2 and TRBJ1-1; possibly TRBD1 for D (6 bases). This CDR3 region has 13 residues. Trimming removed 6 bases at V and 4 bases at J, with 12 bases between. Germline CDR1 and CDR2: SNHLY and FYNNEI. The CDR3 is CASSKEGGTEAFF. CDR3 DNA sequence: TGTGCCAGCAGCAAAGAAGGGGGCACTGAAGCTTTCTTT.

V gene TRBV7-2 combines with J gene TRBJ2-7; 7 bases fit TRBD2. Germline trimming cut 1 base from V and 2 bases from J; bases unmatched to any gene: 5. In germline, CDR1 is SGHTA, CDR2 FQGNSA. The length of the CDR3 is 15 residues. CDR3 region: CASSLVTSSTYEQYF. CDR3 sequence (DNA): TGTGCCAGCAGCTTAGTGACTAGCAGTACCTACGAGCAGTACTTC.

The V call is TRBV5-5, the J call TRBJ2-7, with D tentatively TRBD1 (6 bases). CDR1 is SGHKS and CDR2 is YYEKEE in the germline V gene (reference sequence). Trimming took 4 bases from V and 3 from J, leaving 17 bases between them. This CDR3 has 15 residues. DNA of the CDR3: TGTGCCAGCAGCCAAACTCAGGGGTTTCGCTACGAGCAGTACTTC. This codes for CASSQTQGFRYEQYF.

The CDR3 region is CASSRLMGEQFF. The DNA of the CDR3 is TGCGCCAGCAGCCGCTTAATGGGTGAGCAGTTCTTC. The chain combines TRBV4-1 with TRBJ2-1; D call uncertain. CDR1 MGHRA and CDR2 YSYEKL come from the germline V gene. The CDR3 is 12 amino acids. Trimming pared 4 bases from V and 9 bases from J, leaving 10 bases between.

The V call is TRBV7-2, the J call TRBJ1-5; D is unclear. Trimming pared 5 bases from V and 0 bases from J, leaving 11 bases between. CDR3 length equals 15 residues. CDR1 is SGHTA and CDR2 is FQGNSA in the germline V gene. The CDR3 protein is CASSPDVGSNQPQHF. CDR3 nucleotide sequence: TGTGCCAGCAGCCCGGACGTCGGTAGCAATCAGCCCCAGCATTTT. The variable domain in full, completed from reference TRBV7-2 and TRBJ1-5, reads GAGVSQSPSNKVTEKGKDVELRCDPISGHTALYWYRQSLGQGLEFLIYFQGNSAPDKSGLPSDRFSAERTGGSVSTLTIQRTQQEDSAVYLCASSPDVGSNQPQHFGDGTRLSIL.

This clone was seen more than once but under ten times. In DNA, the CDR3 is TGTGCCAGCAGTGAATCCTGGGTTACCTACTATGGCTACACCTTC. Its translation: CASSESWVTYYGYTF. V is TRBV2 and J is TRBJ1-2, with D unresolved. The V gene's germline CDR1 is SNHLY and CDR2 FYNNEI. The CDR3 runs to 15 residues. The V end was cut by 2 bases, the J end by 3 bases, with 13 bases between.

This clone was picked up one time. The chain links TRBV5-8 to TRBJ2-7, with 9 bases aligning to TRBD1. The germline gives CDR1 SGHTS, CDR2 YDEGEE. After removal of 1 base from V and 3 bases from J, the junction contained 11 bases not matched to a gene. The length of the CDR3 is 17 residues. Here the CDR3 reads CASSLWGVGQGNYEQYF. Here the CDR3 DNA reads TGTGCCAGCAGCTTGTGGGGCGTGGGACAGGGAAACTACGAGCAGTACTTC.

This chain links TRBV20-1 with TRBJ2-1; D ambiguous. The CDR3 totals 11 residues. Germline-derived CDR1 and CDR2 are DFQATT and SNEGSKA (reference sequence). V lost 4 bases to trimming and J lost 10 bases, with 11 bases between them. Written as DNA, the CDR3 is TGCAGTGCTATCACTGGGGTGGAGCAGTTCTTC. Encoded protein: CSAITGVEQFF.

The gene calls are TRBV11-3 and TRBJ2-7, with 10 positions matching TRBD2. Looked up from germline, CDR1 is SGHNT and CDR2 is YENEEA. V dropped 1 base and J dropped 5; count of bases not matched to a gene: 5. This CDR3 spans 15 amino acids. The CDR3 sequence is CASSLVLAGGNEQYF. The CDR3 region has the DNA TGTGCCAGCAGCTTAGTATTAGCGGGAGGCAACGAGCAGTACTTC.

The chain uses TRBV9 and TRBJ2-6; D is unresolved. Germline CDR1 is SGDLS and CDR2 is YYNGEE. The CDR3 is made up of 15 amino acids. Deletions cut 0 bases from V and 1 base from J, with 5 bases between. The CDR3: CASSVVSSGANVLTF. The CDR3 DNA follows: TGTGCCAGCAGCGTAGTAAGTTCTGGGGCCAACGTCCTGACTTTC.

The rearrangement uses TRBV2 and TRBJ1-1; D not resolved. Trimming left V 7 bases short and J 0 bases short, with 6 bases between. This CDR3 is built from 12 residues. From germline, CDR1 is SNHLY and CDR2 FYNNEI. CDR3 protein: CASKRVNTEAFF. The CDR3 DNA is TGTGCCAGCAAAAGGGTGAACACTGAAGCTTTCTTT.

The CDR3 sequence is CASSQDTLADTQYF. The CDR3, as DNA: TGCGCCAGCAGCCAGGACACGTTGGCAGATACGCAGTATTTT. This chain uses TRBV5-1 with TRBJ2-3; D may be TRBD1 (5 bases). Germline CDR1 reads SGHRS; CDR2 reads YFSETQ. The CDR3 consists of 14 residues. Deletions cut 4 bases from V and 4 bases from J, with 13 bases between.

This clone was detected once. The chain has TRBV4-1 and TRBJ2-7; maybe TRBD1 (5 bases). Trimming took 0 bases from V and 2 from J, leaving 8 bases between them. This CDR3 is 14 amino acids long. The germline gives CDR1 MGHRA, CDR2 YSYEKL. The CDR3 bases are TGCGCCAGCAGCCAAGATAGGGGCCCCTACGAGCAGTACTTC. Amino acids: CASSQDRGPYEQYF.

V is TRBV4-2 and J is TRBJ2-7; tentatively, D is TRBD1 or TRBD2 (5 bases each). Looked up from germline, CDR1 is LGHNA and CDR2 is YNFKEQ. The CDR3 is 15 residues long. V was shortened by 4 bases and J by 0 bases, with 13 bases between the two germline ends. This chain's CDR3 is CASSRDPSSSYEQYF. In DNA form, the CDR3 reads TGTGCCAGCAGCCGGGACCCTTCGAGCTCCTACGAGCAGTACTTC.

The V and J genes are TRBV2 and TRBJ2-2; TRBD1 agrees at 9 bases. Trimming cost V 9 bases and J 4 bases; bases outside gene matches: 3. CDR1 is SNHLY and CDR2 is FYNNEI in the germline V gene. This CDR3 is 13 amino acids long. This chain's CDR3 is CASGQGTTGELFF. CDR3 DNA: TGTGCCAGTGGACAGGGGACCACCGGGGAGCTGTTTTTT. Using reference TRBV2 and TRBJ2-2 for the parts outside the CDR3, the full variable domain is EPEVTQTPSHQVTQMGQEVILRCVPISNHLYFYWYRQILGQKVEFLVSFYNNEISEKSEIFDDQFSVERPDGSNFTLKIRSTKLEDSAMYFCASGQGTTGELFFGEGSRLTVL.

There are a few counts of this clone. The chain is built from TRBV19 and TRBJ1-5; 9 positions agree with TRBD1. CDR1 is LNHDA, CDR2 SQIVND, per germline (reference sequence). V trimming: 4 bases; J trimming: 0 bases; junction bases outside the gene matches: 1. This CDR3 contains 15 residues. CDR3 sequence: CASSRTGDSNQPQHF. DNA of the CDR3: TGTGCCAGTAGTAGGACAGGGGATAGCAATCAGCCCCAGCATTTT.

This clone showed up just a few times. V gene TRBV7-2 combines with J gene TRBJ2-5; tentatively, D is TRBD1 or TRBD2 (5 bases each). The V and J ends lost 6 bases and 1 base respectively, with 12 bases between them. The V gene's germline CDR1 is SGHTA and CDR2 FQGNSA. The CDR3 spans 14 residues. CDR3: CASRGRQPQETQYF. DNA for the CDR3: TGTGCCAGCAGAGGGAGACAGCCCCAAGAGACCCAGTACTTC. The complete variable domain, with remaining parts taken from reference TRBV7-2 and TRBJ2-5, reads GAGVSQSPSNKVTEKGKDVELRCDPISGHTALYWYRQSLGQGLEFLIYFQGNSAPDKSGLPSDRFSAERTGGSVSTLTIQRTQQEDSAVYLCASRGRQPQETQYFGPGTRLLVL.

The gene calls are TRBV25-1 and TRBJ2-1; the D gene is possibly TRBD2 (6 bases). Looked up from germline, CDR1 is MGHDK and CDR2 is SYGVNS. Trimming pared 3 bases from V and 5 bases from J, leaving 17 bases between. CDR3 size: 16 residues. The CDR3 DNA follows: TGTGCCAGCAGTGACTCTCTACGGGAGAGAGACAATGAGCAGTTCTTC. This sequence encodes CASSDSLRERDNEQFF.

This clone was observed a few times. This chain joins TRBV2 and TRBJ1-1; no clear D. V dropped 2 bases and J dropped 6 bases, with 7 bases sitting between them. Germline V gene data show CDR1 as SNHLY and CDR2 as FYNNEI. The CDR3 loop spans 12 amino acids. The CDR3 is CASSENRPEAFF. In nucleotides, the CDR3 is TGTGCCAGCAGTGAAAATCGTCCTGAAGCTTTCTTT. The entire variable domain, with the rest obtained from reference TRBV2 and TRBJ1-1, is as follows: EPEVTQTPSHQVTQMGQEVILRCVPISNHLYFYWYRQILGQKVEFLVSFYNNEISEKSEIFDDQFSVERPDGSNFTLKIRSTKLEDSAMYFCASSENRPEAFFGQGTRLTVV.

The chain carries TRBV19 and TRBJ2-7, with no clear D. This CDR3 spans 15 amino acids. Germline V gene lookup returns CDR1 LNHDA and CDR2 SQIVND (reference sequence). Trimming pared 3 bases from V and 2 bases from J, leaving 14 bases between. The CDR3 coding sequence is TGTGCCAGTAGTATCCGAGCCACTAACCCCTACGAGCAGTACTTC. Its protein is CASSIRATNPYEQYF.

The CDR3 here is CASHRVNYGYTF. CDR3 DNA: TGTGCCAGTCACAGGGTTAACTATGGCTACACCTTC. The V call is TRBV30, the J call TRBJ1-2; D is possibly TRBD1 (6 bases). V was cut by 8 bases and J by 1 base, with 11 bases left in between. The V gene's germline CDR1 is GTSNPN and CDR2 SVGIG (reference sequence). There are 12 residues in the CDR3.

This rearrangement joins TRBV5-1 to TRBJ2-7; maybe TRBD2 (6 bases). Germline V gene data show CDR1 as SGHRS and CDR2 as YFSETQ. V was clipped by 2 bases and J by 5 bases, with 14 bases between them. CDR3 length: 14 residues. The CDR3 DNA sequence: TGCGCCAGCAGCTTATCCTGGGGCGGGGACGAGCAGTACTTC. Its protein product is CASSLSWGGDEQYF.

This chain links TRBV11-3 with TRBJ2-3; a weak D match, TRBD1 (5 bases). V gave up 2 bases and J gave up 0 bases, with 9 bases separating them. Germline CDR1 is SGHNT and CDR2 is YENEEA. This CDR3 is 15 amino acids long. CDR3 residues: CASSLFRQSTDTQYF. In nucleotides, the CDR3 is TGTGCCAGCAGCTTATTCAGACAGAGCACAGATACGCAGTATTTT.

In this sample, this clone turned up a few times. CDR3 residues: CASVGTLSNQPQHF. The CDR3 region has the DNA TGTGCCAGTGTAGGGACACTAAGCAATCAGCCCCAGCATTTT. V gene TRBV19 combines with J gene TRBJ1-5; D is possibly TRBD1 (6 bases). Trimming left V 8 bases short and J 1 base short, with 12 bases between. Germline V gene sequence: CDR1 LNHDA, CDR2 SQIVND (reference sequence). CDR3 size: 14 residues.